The 8 T cell receptor beta chains reported below all come from one sample, sequenced in a study of cytomegalovirus exposure and HLA in healthy donors (dated by TCRdb to about 2017). Library construction relied on the immunoSEQ multiplex PCR assay. For the multiplex PCR, a mixture combining 60 forward primers for TCR Vbeta segments and 13 reverse primers for TCR Jbeta segments was used. TCRdb stores this immuneACCESS table with in-frame sequences only. Part of the clones is absent; in the studies checked, under half of the shortfall reflects unresolved V genes, and no reason is known for the rest. Across this sample there are 150,000 to 250,000 clones, with around 79% seen only once. The ten largest clones represent roughly 4.5% of the sample. The sequencing input was PBMCs. The receptor set was obtained from a woman in her twenties or thirties in good health and CMV-seropositive.

V is TRBV11-2 and J is TRBJ1-2; D possibly corresponds to TRBD1 (6 bases). The germline V gene encodes CDR1 SGHAT and CDR2 FQNNGV. V shed 5 bases and J shed 5 bases, with 12 bases lying between them. The CDR3 is 13 amino acids. CDR3 sequence reads: CASSGGGGYGYTF. In DNA, the CDR3 is TGTGCCAGCAGCGGGGGAGGGGGATATGGCTACACCTTC. The entire variable domain, with the rest obtained from reference TRBV11-2 and TRBJ1-2, is as follows: EAGVAQSPRYKIIEKRQSVAFWCNPISGHATLYWYQQILGQGPKLLIQFQNNGVVDDSQLPKDRFSAERLKGVDSTLKIQPAKLEDSAVYLCASSGGGGYGYTFGSGTRLTVV.

DNA for the CDR3: TGTGCCAGCAGTGAAAGGGCTAGCGGGGGCTACGAGCAGTACTTC. Amino acid sequence: CASSERASGGYEQYF. This chain uses TRBV6-1 with TRBJ2-7, with TRBD2 matching 10 bases. After removal of 2 bases from V and 3 bases from J, the junction contained 4 bases not matched to a gene. This CDR3 has 15 amino acids. Germline CDR1 MNHNS, CDR2 SASEGT.

V gene TRBV7-9 combines with J gene TRBJ1-2; perhaps TRBD1 as D (5 bases). V dropped 5 bases and J dropped 0 bases, with 19 bases sitting between them. The CDR3 covers 17 residues. The germline gives CDR1 SEHNR, CDR2 FQNEAQ (reference sequence). The CDR3 reads CASSEGRGGPANYGYTF. CDR3 bases: TGTGCCAGCAGCGAAGGTCGGGGGGGACCGGCTAACTATGGCTACACCTTC.

The chain is built from TRBV9 and TRBJ2-7; tentative D call: TRBD1 (5 bases). V was trimmed by 0 bases and J by 0 bases, leaving 7 bases between them. Germline CDR1 reads SGDLS; CDR2 reads YYNGEE. This CDR3 contains 14 residues. The CDR3 reads CASSVGQFSYEQYF. In nucleotides, the CDR3 is TGTGCCAGCAGCGTAGGACAGTTCTCCTACGAGCAGTACTTC. Variable domain in full (rest from reference TRBV9 and TRBJ2-7): DSGVTQTPKHLITATGQRVTLRCSPRSGDLSVYWYQQSLDQGLQFLIQYYNGEERAKGNILERFSAQQFPDLHSELNLSSLELGDSALYFCASSVGQFSYEQYFGPGTRLTVT.

There are a few counts of this clone. The chain carries TRBV19 and TRBJ2-2; 7 positions match TRBD1. The ends lost 7 bases at V and 6 bases at J; junction bases unmatched: 11. Germline V gene data show CDR1 as LNHDA and CDR2 as SQIVND (reference sequence). CDR3 length: 15 amino acids. This CDR3 is CASNPREGGPGELFF. The CDR3 DNA follows: TGTGCCAGTAACCCTCGCGAAGGGGGCCCCGGGGAGCTGTTTTTT.

This rearrangement joins TRBV7-8 to TRBJ2-7, with TRBD2 matching over 7 bases. V lost 0 bases to trimming and J lost 6 bases; unmatched junction nucleotides: 8. The germline V gene encodes CDR1 SGHVS and CDR2 FQNEAQ. This CDR3 region has 15 residues. The CDR3, as DNA: TGTGCCAGCAGCTTAGCTTATATGGGGGGGTCCGAGCAGTACTTC. Translating gives CASSLAYMGGSEQYF.

V and J are TRBV9 and TRBJ1-2, with TRBD1 as a possible D gene (6 bases). CDR3 length equals 17 residues. The ends were cut back, 3 bases at V and 6 bases at J, with 24 bases in the middle. The germline gives CDR1 SGDLS, CDR2 YYNGEE. The CDR3 DNA reads as TGTGCCAGCAGCGCCGATGAGGGACACGGGGTAAAGGATGGCTACACCTTC. Translated: CASSADEGHGVKDGYTF.

CDR3 region: CASSLGLAAWEQYF. CDR3 coding DNA: TGTGCCAGCAGTTTAGGACTAGCAGCTTGGGAGCAGTACTTC. This sequence joins TRBV27 and TRBJ2-7; 8 nucleotides agree with TRBD2. Unmatched junction bases numbered 7, after V lost 2 bases and J lost 7 bases. Germline CDR1 is MNHEY and CDR2 is SMNVEV (reference sequence). This CDR3 region has 14 residues.